The entry below describes one T cell receptor (beta chain). These data originate in a study of blood T cell repertoires in COVID-19. TCRdb keeps only in-frame clones here, not all; method: immunoSEQ multiplex PCR. The repertoire holds about 320,000 clones, with around nine tenths as singletons. The CDR3 totals 16 residues. From germline, CDR1 is LNHDA and CDR2 SQIVND (reference sequence). V lost 5 bases to trimming and J lost 2 bases; unmatched junction nucleotides: 8. Sequenced input: PBMCs or T cells enriched from blood (not recorded which). This clonotype originated in a woman in her twenties or thirties who had recovered from COVID-19. V and J are TRBV19 and TRBJ1-2; TRBD1 matches at 10 bases. The DNA of the CDR3 is TGTGCCAGTAGTGCTCGCGGGACAGGGGAAAACTATGGCTACACCTTC. It specifies CASSARGTGENYGYTF.